This T cell receptor beta chain was sequenced in a study of monozygotic twins with inflammatory bowel disease. This CDR3 spans 15 amino acids. Of note for this clonotype: Its antigen remains unidentified.

Study conclusions and caveats: Differing immunosuppressive treatments may have added variability to patient repertoires. No difference was seen in repertoire similarity between concordant and discordant twins, possibly from limited power.

Via template switching, UMIs carrying a 6-nucleotide sample barcode were introduced. TCRdb reprocessed the 5' RACE reads; each CDR3 protein has one entry and no DNA is given. The data show about 300,000 distinct CDR3 sequences, and the top ten clones hold roughly 5.2%. Blood, 2 to 2.5 ml, was drawn per donor. This clonotype was sampled from a human donor with ulcerative colitis or Crohn's disease, or a healthy co-twin of an affected twin (not recorded which). The chain has TRBV12-3 or TRBV12-4 and TRBJ2-7; TCRdb returns TRBD1, unconfirmable since there is no DNA. Material: blood. CDR3 loop: CASSLVGQNAYEQYF.